A selection of T cell receptor beta chains follows, all from one sample in a study of metastatic and nonmetastatic thyroid tumors. MiXCR re-clonotyped the PCR reads for TCRdb. The data contain around 30,000 clones, about 22% of them singletons. Sequences were obtained from blood. Every receptor here comes from a female donor with papillary thyroid cancer or a benign thyroid nodule (not recorded which). Some clones in this sample may be carry-over from other donors' samples. CDR3s include the opening cysteine and the closing phenylalanine or tryptophan. Fields, in order: J gene, V gene, clone size, D gene, CDR3 protein, CDR3 DNA. A D gene is named only where the DNA matches it firmly. Not all rows give a size; the values are once, few, many and, for expanded clones, a class.

TRBJ2-6	TRBV30	many	-	CAWSVVVSGANVLTF	TGTGCCTGGAGTGTGGTGGTCTCTGGGGCCAACGTCCTGACTTTC
TRBJ2-5	TRBV12-3/TRBV12-4	few	-	CASSPPVGGAETKYF	TGTGCCAGCAGTCCCCCCGTGGGGGGAGCAGAGACCAAGTACTTC
TRBJ1-3	TRBV19	many	TRBD1	CASNRQGFSGNTIYF	TGTGCCAGTAATAGACAGGGGTTCTCTGGAAACACCATATATTTT
TRBJ2-4	TRBV6-2/TRBV6-3	many	-	CASSLDALLPNIQYF	TGTGCCAGCAGTTTAGACGCCCTCCTTCCAAACATTCAGTACTTC
TRBJ2-7	TRBV19	many	TRBD2	CASSIDAPGLGISYEQYF	TGTGCCAGTAGTATAGATGCCCCGGGACTAGGGATATCCTACGAGCAGTACTTC
TRBJ1-5	TRBV12-3/TRBV12-4	many	-	CASSLGGGNQPQHF	TGTGCCAGCAGTTTAGGGGGGGGGAATCAGCCCCAGCATTTT
TRBJ2-3	TRBV11-2	-	TRBD2	CASSPRAGAGGADTQYF	TGTGCCAGCAGCCCACGGGCGGGAGCGGGAGGAGCTGATACGCAGTATTTT
TRBJ1-1	TRBV20-1	many	TRBD1	CSARRQGDTEAFF	TGCAGTGCTAGGAGACAGGGCGACACTGAAGCTTTCTTT
TRBJ1-4	TRBV6-1	-	-	CAICEDRGTNEKLFF	TGTGCCATCTGTGAGGATCGGGGGACTAATGAAAAACTGTTTTTT
TRBJ2-5	TRBV2	many	-	CASRELAPVPETQYF	TGTGCCAGCAGAGAGCTAGCTCCTGTCCCAGAGACCCAGTACTTC
TRBJ1-3	TRBV7-2	many	-	CASSLWRGSGNTIYF	TGTGCCAGCAGCTTATGGAGGGGCTCTGGAAACACCATATATTTT
TRBJ2-7	TRBV6-1	medium-sized	TRBD1	CASSKDRSSYEQYF	TGTGCCAGCAGTAAGGACAGGAGCTCCTACGAGCAGTACTTC
TRBJ2-3	TRBV5-1	-	-	CASSPRGIGTDTQYF	TGCGCCAGCAGCCCAAGGGGGATTGGCACAGATACGCAGTATTTT
TRBJ1-2	TRBV27	-	-	CASSLRGMGGYTF	TGTGCCAGCAGTTTAAGGGGCATGGGTGGCTACACCTTC
TRBJ2-7	TRBV27	medium-sized	-	CASSSDKLYEQYF	TGTGCCAGCAGTTCGGACAAACTCTACGAGCAGTACTTC
TRBJ2-5	TRBV10-2	few	-	CANSAEVAKENQYF	TGCGCCAACAGCGCCGAGGTAGCTAAAGAGAACCAGTACTTC
TRBJ1-1	TRBV20-1	-	TRBD1	CSAQDRGTEAFF	TGCAGTGCCCAGGACAGGGGTACTGAAGCTTTCTTT
TRBJ1-5	TRBV9	many	TRBD1	CASSASGGNQPQHF	TGTGCCAGCAGCGCCTCAGGGGGGAATCAGCCCCAGCATTTT
TRBJ2-7	TRBV6-4	-	-	CASSDGTSASEQYF	TGTGCCAGCAGTGACGGGACCAGCGCGAGCGAGCAGTACTTC
TRBJ2-1	TRBV19	-	-	CASRIHPQPYNEQFF	TGTGCCAGTAGGATTCACCCACAGCCCTACAATGAGCAGTTCTTC
TRBJ2-7	TRBV20-1	-	-	CSALSGTRPGYEQYF	TGCAGTGCTCTCTCCGGGACACGCCCCGGGTATGAGCAGTACTTC
TRBJ2-3	TRBV24-1	many	TRBD1	CATSELQTGQSTDTQYF	TGTGCCACCAGTGAATTACAGACAGGGCAAAGCACAGATACGCAGTATTTT
TRBJ2-5	TRBV5-5	many	-	CASSSLQVTQETQYF	TGTGCCAGCAGCTCCCTACAGGTGACACAAGAGACCCAGTACTTC
TRBJ1-5	TRBV18	many	-	CASSTGDGRNQPQHF	TGTGCCAGCTCAACGGGGGACGGCCGCAATCAGCCCCAGCATTTT
TRBJ1-1	TRBV7-3	-	TRBD1	CASSFKGGLQGGAEAFF	TGTGCCAGCAGCTTCAAAGGGGGCTTGCAGGGAGGTGCTGAAGCTTTCTTT
TRBJ1-1	TRBV5-8	-	-	CASSFGRTAEAFF	TGTGCCAGCAGCTTTGGGCGTACCGCTGAAGCTTTCTTT
TRBJ2-1	TRBV19	many	-	CASSIVWQGRGIYNEQFF	TGTGCCAGTAGTATAGTTTGGCAGGGGAGGGGAATCTACAATGAGCAGTTCTTC
TRBJ2-3	TRBV19	many	TRBD2	CASSVGLAVNSLTDTQYF	TGTGCCAGTAGTGTGGGACTAGCGGTTAACTCTCTCACAGATACGCAGTATTTT
TRBJ2-2	TRBV11-2	-	-	CDSSPLTQTSGELFF	TGTGACAGCAGCCCACTCACACAAACTTCCGGGGAGCTGTTTTTT
TRBJ2-1	TRBV20-1	many	TRBD2	CSARVGALAVNNEQFF	TGCAGTGCTAGAGTGGGGGCACTAGCGGTCAACAATGAGCAGTTCTTC